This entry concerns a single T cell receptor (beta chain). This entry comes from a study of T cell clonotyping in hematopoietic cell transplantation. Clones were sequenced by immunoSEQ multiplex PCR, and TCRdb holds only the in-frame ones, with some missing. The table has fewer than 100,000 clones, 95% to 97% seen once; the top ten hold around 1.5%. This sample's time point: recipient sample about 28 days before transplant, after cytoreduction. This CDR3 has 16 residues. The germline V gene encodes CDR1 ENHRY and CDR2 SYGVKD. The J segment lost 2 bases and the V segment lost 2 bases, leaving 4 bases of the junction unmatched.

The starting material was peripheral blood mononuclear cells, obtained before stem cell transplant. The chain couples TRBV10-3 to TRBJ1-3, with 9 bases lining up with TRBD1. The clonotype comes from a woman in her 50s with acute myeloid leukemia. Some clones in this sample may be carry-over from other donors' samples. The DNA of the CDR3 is TGTGCCATCAGTGAGGATCGACAGGGGGCTGGAAACACCATATATTTT. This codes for CAISEDRQGAGNTIYF.